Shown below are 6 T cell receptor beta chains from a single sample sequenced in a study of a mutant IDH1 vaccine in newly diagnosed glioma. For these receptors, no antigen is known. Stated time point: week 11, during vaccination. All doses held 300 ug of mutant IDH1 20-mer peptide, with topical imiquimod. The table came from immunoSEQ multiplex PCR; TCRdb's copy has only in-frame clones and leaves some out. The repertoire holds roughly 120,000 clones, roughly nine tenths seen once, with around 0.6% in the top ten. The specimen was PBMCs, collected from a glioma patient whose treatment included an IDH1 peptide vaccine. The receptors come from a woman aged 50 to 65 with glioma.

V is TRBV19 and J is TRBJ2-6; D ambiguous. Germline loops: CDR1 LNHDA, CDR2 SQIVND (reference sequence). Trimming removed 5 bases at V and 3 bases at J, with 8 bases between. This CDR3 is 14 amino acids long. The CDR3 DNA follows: TGTGCCAGTAGTGTCCCTCATGGGGCCAACGTCCTGACTTTC. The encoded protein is CASSVPHGANVLTF.

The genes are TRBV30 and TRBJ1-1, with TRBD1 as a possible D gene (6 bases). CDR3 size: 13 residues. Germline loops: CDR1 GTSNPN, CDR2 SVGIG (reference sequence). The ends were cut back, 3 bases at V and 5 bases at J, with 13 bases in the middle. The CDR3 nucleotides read TGTGCCTGGAGCAGGGGCCGCTGGACTGAAGCTTTCTTT. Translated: CAWSRGRWTEAFF. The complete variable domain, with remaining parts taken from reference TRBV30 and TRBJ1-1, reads SQTIHQWPATLVQPVGSPLSLECTVEGTSNPNLYWYRQAAGRGLQLLFYSVGIGQISSEVPQNLSASRPQDRQFILSSKKLLLSDSGFYLCAWSRGRWTEAFFGQGTRLTVV.

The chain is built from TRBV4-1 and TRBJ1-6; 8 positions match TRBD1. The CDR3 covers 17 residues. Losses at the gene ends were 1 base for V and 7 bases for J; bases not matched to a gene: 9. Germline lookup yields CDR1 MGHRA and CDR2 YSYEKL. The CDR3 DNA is TGCGCCAGCAGCCAAGCCTGGACAGGGTTGCGGAATTCACCCCTCCACTTT. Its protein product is CASSQAWTGLRNSPLHF.

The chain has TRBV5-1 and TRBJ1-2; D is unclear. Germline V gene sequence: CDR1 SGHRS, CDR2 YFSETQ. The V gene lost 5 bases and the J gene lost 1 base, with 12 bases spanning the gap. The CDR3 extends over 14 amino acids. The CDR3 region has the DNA TGCGCCAGCAGGATCTCAAGGGATAACTATGGCTACACCTTC. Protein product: CASRISRDNYGYTF.

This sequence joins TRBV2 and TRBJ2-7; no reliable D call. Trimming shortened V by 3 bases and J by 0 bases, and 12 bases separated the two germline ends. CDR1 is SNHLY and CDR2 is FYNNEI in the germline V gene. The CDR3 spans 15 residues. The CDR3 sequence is CASSEHGGSSYEQYF. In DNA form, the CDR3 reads TGTGCCAGCAGTGAGCATGGCGGTAGCTCCTACGAGCAGTACTTC. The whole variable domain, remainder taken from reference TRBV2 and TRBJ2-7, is EPEVTQTPSHQVTQMGQEVILRCVPISNHLYFYWYRQILGQKVEFLVSFYNNEISEKSEIFDDQFSVERPDGSNFTLKIRSTKLEDSAMYFCASSEHGGSSYEQYFGPGTRLTVT.

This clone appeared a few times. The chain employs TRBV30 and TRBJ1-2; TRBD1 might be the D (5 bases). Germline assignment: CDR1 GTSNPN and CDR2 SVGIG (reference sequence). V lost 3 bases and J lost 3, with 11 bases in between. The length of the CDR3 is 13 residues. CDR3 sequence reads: CAWSPRGYYGYTF. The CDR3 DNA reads TGTGCCTGGAGCCCGCGGGGGTACTATGGCTACACCTTC.